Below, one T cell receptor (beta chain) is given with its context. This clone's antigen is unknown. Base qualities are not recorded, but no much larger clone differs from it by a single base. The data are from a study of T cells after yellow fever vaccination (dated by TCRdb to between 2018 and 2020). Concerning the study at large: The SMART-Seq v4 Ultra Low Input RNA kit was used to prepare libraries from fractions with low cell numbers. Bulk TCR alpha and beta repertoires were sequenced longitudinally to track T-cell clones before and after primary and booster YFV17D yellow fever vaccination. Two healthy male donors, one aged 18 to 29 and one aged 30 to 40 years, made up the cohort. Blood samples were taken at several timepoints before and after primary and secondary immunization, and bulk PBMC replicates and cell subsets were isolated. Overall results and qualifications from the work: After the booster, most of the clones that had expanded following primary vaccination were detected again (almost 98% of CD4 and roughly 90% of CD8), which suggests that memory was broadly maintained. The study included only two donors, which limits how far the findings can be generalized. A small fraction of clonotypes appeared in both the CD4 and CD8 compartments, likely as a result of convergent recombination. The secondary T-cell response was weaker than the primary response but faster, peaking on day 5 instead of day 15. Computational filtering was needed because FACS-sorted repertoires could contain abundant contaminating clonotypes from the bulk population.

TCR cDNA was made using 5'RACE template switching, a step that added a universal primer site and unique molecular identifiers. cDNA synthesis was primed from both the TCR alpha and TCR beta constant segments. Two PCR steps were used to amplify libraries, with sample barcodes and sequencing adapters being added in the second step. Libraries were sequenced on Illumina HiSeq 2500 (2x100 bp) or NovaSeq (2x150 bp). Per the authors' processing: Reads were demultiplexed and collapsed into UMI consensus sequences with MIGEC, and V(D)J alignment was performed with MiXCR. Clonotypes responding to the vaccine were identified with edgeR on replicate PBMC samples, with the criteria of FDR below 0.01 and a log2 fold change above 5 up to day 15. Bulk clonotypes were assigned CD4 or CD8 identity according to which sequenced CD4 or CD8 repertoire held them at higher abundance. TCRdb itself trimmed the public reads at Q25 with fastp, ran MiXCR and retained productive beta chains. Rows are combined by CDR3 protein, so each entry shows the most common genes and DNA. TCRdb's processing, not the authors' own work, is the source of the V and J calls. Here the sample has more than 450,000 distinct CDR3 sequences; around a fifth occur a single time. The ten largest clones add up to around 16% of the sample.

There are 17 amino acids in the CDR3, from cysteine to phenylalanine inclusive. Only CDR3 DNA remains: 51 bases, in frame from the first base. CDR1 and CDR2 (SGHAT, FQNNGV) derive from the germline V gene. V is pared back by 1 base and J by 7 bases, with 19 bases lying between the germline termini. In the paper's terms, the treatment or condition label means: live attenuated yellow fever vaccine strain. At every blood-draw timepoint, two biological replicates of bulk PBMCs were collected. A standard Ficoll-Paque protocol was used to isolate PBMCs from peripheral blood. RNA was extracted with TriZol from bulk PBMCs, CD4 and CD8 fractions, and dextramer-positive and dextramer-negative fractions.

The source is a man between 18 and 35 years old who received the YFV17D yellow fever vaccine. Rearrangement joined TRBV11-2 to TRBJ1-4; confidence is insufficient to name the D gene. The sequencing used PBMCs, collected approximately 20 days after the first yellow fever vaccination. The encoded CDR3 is CASSLGLGGGSSEKLFF. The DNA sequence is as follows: TGTGCCAGCAGCTTAGGTCTTGGAGGAGGATCTAGTGAAAAACTGTTTTTT.